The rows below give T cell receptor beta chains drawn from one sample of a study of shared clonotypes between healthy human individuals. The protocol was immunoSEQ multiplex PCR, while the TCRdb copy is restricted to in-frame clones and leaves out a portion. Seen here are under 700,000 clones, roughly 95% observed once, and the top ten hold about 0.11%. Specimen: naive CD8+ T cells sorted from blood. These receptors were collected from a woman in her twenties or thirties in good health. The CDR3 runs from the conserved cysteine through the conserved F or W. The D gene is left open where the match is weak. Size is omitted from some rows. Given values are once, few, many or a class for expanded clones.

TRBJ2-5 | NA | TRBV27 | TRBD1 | CASSLRGDRGPETQYF | TGTGCCAGCAGCTTGCGTGGGGACAGGGGGCCAGAGACCCAGTACTTC
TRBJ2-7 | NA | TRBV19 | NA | CASSIQGTLSYEQYF | TGTGCCAGTAGTATACAGGGGACCCTCTCCTACGAGCAGTACTTC
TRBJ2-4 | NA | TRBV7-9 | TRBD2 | CASSLAGTSGNQNIQYF | TGTGCCAGCAGCTTAGCGGGGACTAGCGGAAACCAAAACATTCAGTACTTC
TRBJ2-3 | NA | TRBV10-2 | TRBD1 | CASSLEGGGSTDTQYF | TGCGCCAGCAGTCTCGAAGGGGGCGGTAGCACAGATACGCAGTATTTT
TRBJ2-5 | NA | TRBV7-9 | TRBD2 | CASTIPGSGRDGMSQYF | TGTGCCAGCACCATCCCTGGGTCAGGGAGGGATGGGATGAGCCAGTACTTC
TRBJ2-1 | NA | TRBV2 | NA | CASPEGGSTYNEQFF | TGTGCCAGCCCTGAGGGCGGATCTACTTACAATGAGCAGTTCTTC
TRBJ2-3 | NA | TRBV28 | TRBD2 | CASSDLAETGTDTQYF | TGTGCCAGCAGCGATCTAGCGGAGACAGGCACAGATACGCAGTATTTT
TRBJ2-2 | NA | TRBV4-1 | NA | CASSPQNTGELFF | TGCGCCAGCAGCCCCCAGAACACCGGGGAGCTGTTTTTT
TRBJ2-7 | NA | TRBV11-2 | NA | CASSSGAGDYEQYF | TGTGCCAGCAGCTCCGGCGCTGGGGACTACGAGCAGTACTTC
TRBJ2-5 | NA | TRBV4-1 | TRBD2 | CASSQGSTGGPGETQYF | TGCGCCAGCAGCCAAGGTAGTACGGGAGGGCCCGGGGAGACCCAGTACTTC
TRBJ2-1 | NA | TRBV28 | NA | CASDGTVSYNEQFF | TGTGCCAGCGATGGGACCGTCTCCTACAATGAGCAGTTCTTC
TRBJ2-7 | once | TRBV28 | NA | CASKAELTYEQYF | TGTGCCAGCAAGGCAGAGCTAACCTACGAGCAGTACTTC
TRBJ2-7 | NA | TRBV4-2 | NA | CASSEGGLYEQYF | TGTGCCAGCAGTGAGGGGGGACTATACGAGCAGTACTTC
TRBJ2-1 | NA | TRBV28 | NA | CASIGAYNEQFF | TGTGCCAGCATCGGTGCGTACAATGAGCAGTTCTTC
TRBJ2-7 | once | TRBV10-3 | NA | CAISDRGFEQYF | TGTGCCATCAGTGACCGAGGGTTCGAGCAGTACTTC
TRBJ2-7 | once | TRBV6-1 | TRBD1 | CASSSTGIGPYEQYF | TGTGCCAGCTCCTCGACAGGGATTGGGCCCTACGAGCAGTACTTC
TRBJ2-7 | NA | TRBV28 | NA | CASSQIHFDPGKAYEQYF | TGTGCCAGCAGCCAAATTCATTTCGACCCAGGGAAAGCCTACGAGCAGTACTTC
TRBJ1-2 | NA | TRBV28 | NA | CASTPDSGAGYTF | TGTGCCAGCACCCCGGACAGCGGGGCTGGCTACACCTTC